Following are 18 T cell receptor beta chains from one sample sequenced in a study of control samples from healthy donors and cancer patients. Profiled with immunoSEQ multiplex PCR; TCRdb holds only in-frame clones, not every one. The table includes about 100,000 clones, approximately 84% detected once. Sample: blood. The receptors here all came from a man between 18 and 35 years old in good health.

This clone has more than one count but fewer than ten. The rearrangement uses TRBV5-4 and TRBJ1-6; D perhaps matches TRBD1 (5 bases). The V gene's germline CDR1 is SGHNT and CDR2 YYREEE (reference sequence). With 5 bases removed from V and 7 bases from J, the gap between germline ends came to 13 bases. This CDR3 region has 14 residues. In nucleotides, the CDR3 is TGTGCCAGCAGGGATCAGGGACTCAATTCACCCCTCCACTTT. It yields the protein CASRDQGLNSPLHF. Together with reference TRBV5-4 and TRBJ1-6, the CDR3 gives the full variable domain: ETGVTQSPTHLIKTRGQQVTLRCSSQSGHNTVSWYQQALGQGPQFIFQYYREEENGRGNFPPRFSGLQFPNYSSELNVNALELDDSALYLCASRDQGLNSPLHFGNGTRLTVT.

The chain is built from TRBV5-1 and TRBJ1-1, with D tentatively TRBD1 (5 bases). Germline V gene sequence: CDR1 SGHRS, CDR2 YFSETQ. The length of the CDR3 is 16 residues. Deletions cut 1 base from V and 3 bases from J, with 16 bases between. The CDR3 DNA is TGCGCCAGCAGCTTGACGAGGGTTTCGGGGGACACTGAAGCTTTCTTT. Translating gives CASSLTRVSGDTEAFF.

The chain carries TRBV4-2 and TRBJ1-4; 7 bases agree with TRBD1. The V gene's germline CDR1 is LGHNA and CDR2 YNFKEQ. V trimming: 4 bases; J trimming: 8 bases; junction bases outside the gene matches: 10. This CDR3 has 15 residues. This CDR3 is CASSPAGQTGEKLFF. CDR3 nucleotides: TGTGCCAGCAGCCCAGCGGGACAGACGGGAGAAAAACTGTTTTTT.

This clone was seen more than once but under ten times. This chain uses TRBV9 with TRBJ2-1, with D possibly TRBD2 on 6 matching bases. CDR3 length equals 16 residues. CDR1 and CDR2 from the germline V gene are SGDLS and YYNGEE. V lost 2 bases to trimming and J lost 6 bases, with 18 bases between them. The DNA of the CDR3 is TGTGCCAGCAGCGTCCTTCCCCCGGAGGGGACCAATGAGCAGTTCTTC. Protein product: CASSVLPPEGTNEQFF.

The chain uses TRBV5-4 and TRBJ2-2; maybe TRBD2 (6 bases). The CDR3 extends over 15 amino acids. Trimming took 2 bases from V and 3 from J, leaving 11 bases between them. Germline V gene data show CDR1 as SGHNT and CDR2 as YYREEE (reference sequence). The CDR3 sequence is CASSLIGTYTGELFF. In DNA, the CDR3 is TGTGCCAGCAGCTTAATCGGGACTTACACCGGGGAGCTGTTTTTT. Full variable domain (missing parts from reference TRBV5-4 and TRBJ2-2): ETGVTQSPTHLIKTRGQQVTLRCSSQSGHNTVSWYQQALGQGPQFIFQYYREEENGRGNFPPRFSGLQFPNYSSELNVNALELDDSALYLCASSLIGTYTGELFFGEGSRLTVL.

The gene calls are TRBV7-8 and TRBJ2-1; TRBD2 is a possible D gene (5 bases). Trimming removed 3 bases at V and 0 bases at J, with 15 bases between. CDR1 is SGHVS and CDR2 is FQNEAQ in the germline V gene. This CDR3 contains 17 residues. The DNA of the CDR3 is TGTGCCAGCAGCTTTCCCGGGGAAATCAGCTCCTACAATGAGCAGTTCTTC. The encoded protein is CASSFPGEISSYNEQFF.

The chain has TRBV28 and TRBJ2-5, with D perhaps TRBD1 or TRBD2 (6 bases each). Germline V gives CDR1 MDHEN, CDR2 SYDVKM. The CDR3 runs to 15 residues. Trimming removed 3 bases at V and 1 base at J, with 12 bases between. The CDR3 sequence is CASSFPGAGQETQYF. The CDR3 bases are TGTGCCAGCAGTTTCCCGGGGGCAGGCCAAGAGACCCAGTACTTC.

CDR3 residues: CATTGEVNTGELFF. DNA of the CDR3: TGTGCCACCACAGGGGAGGTGAACACCGGGGAGCTGTTTTTT. V usage is TRBV2 and J usage is TRBJ2-2; a weak D match, TRBD1 (7 bases). The CDR3 totals 14 residues. Germline V CDR1 and CDR2: SNHLY, FYNNEI. V was trimmed by 10 bases and J by 1 base, leaving 13 bases between them.

The CDR3 nucleotides read TGTGCCAGCAGCCAAGATGGGCTAGCGGGGGCGTACCTGAACACCGGGGAGCTGTTTTTT. Translated: CASSQDGLAGAYLNTGELFF. This chain links TRBV14 with TRBJ2-2, with 10 bases lining up with TRBD2. Germline V gene sequence: CDR1 SGHDN, CDR2 FVKESK. J lost 1 base, V lost 0 bases, and 11 bases had no gene match. CDR3 length: 20 residues.

V usage is TRBV25-1 and J usage is TRBJ2-2, with D possibly TRBD2 on 5 matching bases. V was pared by 5 bases and J by 3 bases, with 22 bases between. The length of the CDR3 is 18 residues. Germline CDR1 reads MGHDK; CDR2 reads SYGVNS. CDR3 nucleotide sequence: TGTGCCAGCAGTCTACAAAGAGGGTCAGCGCCAGACACCGGGGAGCTGTTTTTT. This gives the protein CASSLQRGSAPDTGELFF.

V and J are TRBV6-5 and TRBJ2-4; D not resolved. Per the germline V gene, CDR1 is MNHEY and CDR2 is SVGAGI. The CDR3 consists of 13 residues. The V and J ends lost 6 bases and 0 bases respectively, with 6 bases between them. The DNA for the CDR3 is TGTGCCAGCAGGCGTGAAGCCAAAAACATTCAGTACTTC. Translating gives CASRREAKNIQYF.

The chain joins TRBV5-1 to TRBJ2-3; D might be TRBD2 (7 bases). V lost 4 bases and J lost 4, with 22 bases in between. The CDR3 is made up of 17 amino acids. Germline V CDR1 and CDR2: SGHRS, YFSETQ. The CDR3: CASSLQFLGGASDTQYF. The CDR3 region has the DNA TGCGCCAGCAGCCTCCAGTTCTTAGGGGGGGCCTCAGATACGCAGTATTTT.

This clone was found a few times. V and J are TRBV15 and TRBJ1-4, with 8 bases that match TRBD1. The germline V gene has CDR1 LNHNV and CDR2 YYDKDF (reference sequence). V gave up 0 bases and J gave up 7 bases; unmatched junction bases: 19. CDR3 size: 20 residues. The CDR3 bases are TGTGCCACCAGCAGAGATCGGAGGAGAAAGGGAGGACAGGGAAGTGAAAAACTGTTTTTT. Its translation is CATSRDRRRKGGQGSEKLFF.

CDR3 sequence reads: CASTHSLDLASPLHF. The CDR3 region has the DNA TGTGCCAGCACTCACTCGCTAGATCTAGCATCACCCCTCCACTTT. The gene calls are TRBV25-1 and TRBJ1-6; D gene unclear. Germline loops: CDR1 MGHDK, CDR2 SYGVNS. CDR3 size: 15 residues. V shed 7 bases and J shed 10 bases, with 20 bases lying between them.

The rearrangement uses TRBV6-1 and TRBJ2-1; 7 nucleotides agree with TRBD1. This CDR3 comprises 17 residues. With 1 base clipped from V and 5 bases from J, the junction kept 11 bases outside the gene matches. Germline loops: CDR1 MNHNS, CDR2 SASEGT. CDR3 sequence reads: CASSEEILRQGHNEQFF. The CDR3 DNA sequence: TGTGCCAGCAGTGAAGAGATCTTAAGACAGGGTCACAATGAGCAGTTCTTC.

The chain joins TRBV5-1 to TRBJ2-7; 11 nucleotides line up with TRBD1. This CDR3 comprises 15 residues. Germline CDR1 is SGHRS and CDR2 is YFSETQ. The ends lost 2 bases at V and 1 base at J; junction bases unmatched: 2. Here the CDR3 reads CASSLGQGASYEQYF. For the CDR3, the DNA is TGCGCCAGCAGCTTAGGACAGGGGGCGTCCTACGAGCAGTACTTC.

The chain joins TRBV24-1 to TRBJ2-3; 9 positions match TRBD2. With 4 bases clipped from V and 2 bases from J, the junction kept 3 bases outside the gene matches. CDR3 size: 15 residues. Germline V CDR1 and CDR2: KGHDR, SFDVKD. The CDR3 here is CATSDRTSVTDTQYF. The CDR3 nucleotides read TGTGCCACCAGTGACCGGACTAGCGTCACAGATACGCAGTATTTT.

The chain couples TRBV5-8 to TRBJ2-2, with TRBD1 matching over 8 bases. V lost 9 bases, J lost 3 bases, and 10 bases stayed unmatched. The CDR3 totals 15 residues. Germline CDR1 is SGHTS and CDR2 is YDEGEE. The CDR3 spells CAIPTRQGYTGELFF. CDR3 sequence (DNA): TGTGCCATCCCAACGAGACAGGGGTACACCGGGGAGCTGTTTTTT.